This T cell receptor (beta chain) was recorded in a study of regulatory T cells in long-lasting Graves disease. General study findings and limits: Favored usage of TRBV28, TRBJ1-2 and TRBJ2-5 was recorded in persistent disease. Persistent patients shared about 3,000 public clonotypes among themselves. Newly diagnosed patients shared fewer, at under 1,000.

Stated time point: persistent/refractory GD, antithyroid drugs over 5 years with positive TRAb. With RNA extracted from PBMCs as input, the TCR library was made. TCR beta libraries were built with iRepertoire HTBI primers and Arm-PCR of CDR3 regions. From the multiplex PCR reads, TCRdb called clonotypes with MiXCR, one entry per CDR3 protein. The sample consists of about 430,000 distinct CDR3 sequences, roughly a fifth of them appearing once. The CDR3 runs 18 residues. Germline V gives CDR1 SGHKS, CDR2 YYEKEE (reference sequence). Trimming left V 1 base short and J 0 bases short, with 17 bases between. With regard to this clonotype: Antigen: not known.

The material sequenced was peripheral blood mononuclear cells (PBMCs), taken when the disease was refractory, from a patient treated with antithyroid drugs. The clonotype comes from a female donor with Graves disease. The chain couples TRBV5-5 to TRBJ2-4, with D possibly being TRBD1 or TRBD2 (6 bases each). CDR3 protein: CASSLRGAGPLAKNIQYF. The CDR3 region has the DNA TGTGCCAGCAGCTTGAGGGGGGCAGGGCCTTTAGCCAAAAACATTCAGTACTTC.